This is a list of T cell receptor beta chains from one sample in a study of Ad26.COV2.S vaccination and SARS-CoV-2 variants. Sequencing used immunoSEQ multiplex PCR; TCRdb keeps in-frame clones, though not all of them. The data hold 440,000 or so clones, with 92% observed a single time. The specimen was peripheral blood, collected in a trial of Ad26.COV2.S vaccine versus placebo. These receptor sequences come from a person between 18 and 65 years old who received the Ad26.COV2.S COVID-19 vaccine or a placebo. Both conserved end residues are part of each CDR3. A D gene is named only where the DNA matches it firmly. Clone size is not always given. Where it is, it says once, few, many or a class for expanded clones.

J gene: TRBJ2-7
clone size: .
D gene: .
V gene: TRBV27
CDR3 DNA: TGTGCCAGCAGTCCCCGTTACGGGGAGCAGTACTTC
CDR3 protein: CASSPRYGEQYF

J gene: TRBJ2-5
clone size: once
D gene: TRBD2
V gene: TRBV11-2
CDR3 DNA: TGTGCCAGCAGCTTAGACCCGGGACTAGCGGATCAAGAGACCCAGTACTTC
CDR3 protein: CASSLDPGLADQETQYF

J gene: TRBJ1-1
clone size: .
D gene: TRBD1
V gene: TRBV2
CDR3 DNA: TGTGCCAGCAGTGAGTCGGGACAGGGGAAGATGAACACTGAAGCTTTCTTT
CDR3 protein: CASSESGQGKMNTEAFF

J gene: TRBJ2-7
clone size: .
D gene: TRBD2
V gene: TRBV11-2
CDR3 DNA: TGTGCCAGCCGCGGGAGGGGGCCCCAAAGCTACGAGCAGTACTTC
CDR3 protein: CASRGRGPQSYEQYF

J gene: TRBJ1-2
clone size: .
D gene: TRBD1
V gene: TRBV12-3/TRBV12-4
CDR3 DNA: TGTGCCAGCAGTCTGGACAGGAACTATGGCTACACCTTC
CDR3 protein: CASSLDRNYGYTF

J gene: TRBJ2-7
clone size: .
D gene: .
V gene: TRBV4-1
CDR3 DNA: TGCGCCAGCAGCCAATTTAAGGGAGGGGGACAGGCGATCGGCGAGCAGTACTTC
CDR3 protein: CASSQFKGGGQAIGEQYF

J gene: TRBJ1-5
clone size: .
D gene: .
V gene: TRBV9
CDR3 DNA: TGTGCCAGCAGCCCCCGACAGACTAATCAGCCCCAGCATTTT
CDR3 protein: CASSPRQTNQPQHF

J gene: TRBJ2-1
clone size: once
D gene: .
V gene: TRBV9
CDR3 DNA: TGTGCCAGCAGCGTAGTCGAAAGGAGCTGGCCCAATGAGCAGTTCTTC
CDR3 protein: CASSVVERSWPNEQFF

J gene: TRBJ1-1
clone size: .
D gene: TRBD1
V gene: TRBV5-6
CDR3 DNA: TGTGCCAGCAGCTTGGCCGGGACAGTGAACACTGAAGCTTTCTTT
CDR3 protein: CASSLAGTVNTEAFF

J gene: TRBJ2-7
clone size: few
D gene: .
V gene: TRBV5-4
CDR3 DNA: TGTGCCAGCAGCCACAGCGCGGGGGCCCTTTCGGAGCAGTACTTC
CDR3 protein: CASSHSAGALSEQYF

J gene: TRBJ1-5
clone size: .
D gene: .
V gene: TRBV19
CDR3 DNA: TGTGCCAGTAGCTCACAGGCCCGCAATCAGCCCCAGCATTTT
CDR3 protein: CASSSQARNQPQHF

J gene: TRBJ1-2
clone size: .
D gene: .
V gene: TRBV18
CDR3 DNA: TGTGCCAGCTCACAGACAGGACCCTATGGCTACACCTTC
CDR3 protein: CASSQTGPYGYTF

J gene: TRBJ1-1
clone size: .
D gene: .
V gene: TRBV7-2
CDR3 DNA: TGTGCCAGCAGCTTAGTAGCTCTACTTAAGGGGACACGAGAAGCTTTCTTT
CDR3 protein: CASSLVALLKGTREAFF

J gene: TRBJ2-7
clone size: once
D gene: .
V gene: TRBV9
CDR3 DNA: TGTGCCAGCAGCGTGACAGGCGCCTACGAGCAGTACTTC
CDR3 protein: CASSVTGAYEQYF

J gene: TRBJ2-5
clone size: once
D gene: .
V gene: TRBV19
CDR3 DNA: TGTGCCAGTAGTATAGTCGGCCAAGAGACCCAGTACTTC
CDR3 protein: CASSIVGQETQYF

J gene: TRBJ2-5
clone size: .
D gene: TRBD2
V gene: TRBV5-1
CDR3 DNA: TGCGCCAGCAGCCTTGGCGCGGGGGAGAAAGAGACCCAGTACTTC
CDR3 protein: CASSLGAGEKETQYF

J gene: TRBJ1-5
clone size: .
D gene: .
V gene: TRBV19
CDR3 DNA: TGTGCCAGTAGTTCGGGACTCTCCCAGCATTTT
CDR3 protein: CASSSGLSQHF

J gene: TRBJ2-7
clone size: .
D gene: TRBD1
V gene: TRBV27
CDR3 DNA: TGTGCCAGCAGTTTAAGGCAGGGGGCCTACGAGCAGTACTTC
CDR3 protein: CASSLRQGAYEQYF

J gene: TRBJ1-1
clone size: .
D gene: .
V gene: TRBV29-1
CDR3 DNA: TGCAGCGGGAGGGGGGGATGGAACACTGAAGCTTTCTTT
CDR3 protein: CSGRGGWNTEAFF

J gene: TRBJ1-2
clone size: few
D gene: .
V gene: TRBV5-4
CDR3 DNA: TGTGCCAGCAGCCAGAGACGGACTAACTATGGCTACACCTTC
CDR3 protein: CASSQRRTNYGYTF

J gene: TRBJ1-2
clone size: .
D gene: .
V gene: TRBV4-3
CDR3 DNA: TGCGCCAGCAGCCCCGTGCCAGGCAACTATGGCTACACCTTC
CDR3 protein: CASSPVPGNYGYTF

J gene: TRBJ2-5
clone size: .
D gene: TRBD2
V gene: TRBV7-2
CDR3 DNA: TGTGCCAGCAGCGGAGGTAGCGGGGGGGCCTGGGAGACCCAGTACTTC
CDR3 protein: CASSGGSGGAWETQYF

J gene: TRBJ2-7
clone size: .
D gene: .
V gene: TRBV28
CDR3 DNA: TGTGCCAGCAGTCACCCGGACAACTCCTACGAGCAGTACTTC
CDR3 protein: CASSHPDNSYEQYF

J gene: TRBJ2-6
clone size: .
D gene: .
V gene: TRBV25-1
CDR3 DNA: TGTGCCAGCAGTGAAGTTGCTACGAAGGCCAACGTCCTGACTTTC
CDR3 protein: CASSEVATKANVLTF

J gene: TRBJ2-3
clone size: .
D gene: .
V gene: TRBV24-1
CDR3 DNA: TGTGCCACCAGTGATCCGGGGAGGTCTAGCACAGATACGCAGTATTTT
CDR3 protein: CATSDPGRSSTDTQYF

J gene: TRBJ1-2
clone size: .
D gene: TRBD1
V gene: TRBV5-1
CDR3 DNA: TGCGCCAGCAGCCAAGGAGTAAACAGGGGTCCCTATGGCTACACCTTC
CDR3 protein: CASSQGVNRGPYGYTF

J gene: TRBJ2-2
clone size: .
D gene: .
V gene: TRBV18
CDR3 DNA: TGTGCCAGCTCACCAGCCGGCAGAGAGAACACCGGGGAGCTGTTTTTT
CDR3 protein: CASSPAGRENTGELFF

J gene: TRBJ2-6
clone size: .
D gene: TRBD2
V gene: TRBV9
CDR3 DNA: TGTGCCAGCAGCGTAGGACTAGCGGCGTCCTCTGGGGCCAACGTCCTGACTTTC
CDR3 protein: CASSVGLAASSGANVLTF

J gene: TRBJ2-7
clone size: .
D gene: .
V gene: TRBV7-2
CDR3 DNA: TGTGCCAGCAGCTTTTTAAGCGGCAGCAGCTCCTACGAGCAGTACTTC
CDR3 protein: CASSFLSGSSSYEQYF

J gene: TRBJ2-1
clone size: .
D gene: TRBD2
V gene: TRBV7-2
CDR3 DNA: TGTGCCAGCAGCTTGACTAGCGGGGGCTGGGATGAGCAGTTCTTC
CDR3 protein: CASSLTSGGWDEQFF

J gene: TRBJ1-1
clone size: .
D gene: .
V gene: TRBV6-6
CDR3 DNA: TGTGCCACCGGCACTGAAGCTTTCTTT
CDR3 protein: CATGTEAFF

J gene: TRBJ1-2
clone size: .
D gene: .
V gene: TRBV5-1
CDR3 DNA: TGCGCCAGCAGCTTGGAAGGGGTGGATGGCTACACCTTC
CDR3 protein: CASSLEGVDGYTF

J gene: TRBJ2-7
clone size: .
D gene: TRBD1
V gene: TRBV19
CDR3 DNA: TGTGCCAGTAGTATAGGGGACAGGGGAACCCACGAGCAGTACTTC
CDR3 protein: CASSIGDRGTHEQYF

J gene: TRBJ1-1
clone size: .
D gene: .
V gene: TRBV27
CDR3 DNA: TGTGCCAGCAGTTTCTTATCAGGGAAAGAAGCTTTCTTT
CDR3 protein: CASSFLSGKEAFF

J gene: TRBJ2-3
clone size: .
D gene: .
V gene: TRBV9
CDR3 DNA: TGTGCCAGCAGCGTAGTTTCGTCGGAGGGGGCGTTGGGTGGCACAGATACGCAGTATTTT
CDR3 protein: CASSVVSSEGALGGTDTQYF

J gene: TRBJ2-7
clone size: .
D gene: .
V gene: TRBV27
CDR3 DNA: TGTGCCAGTGCCGGGACCCTGGGGGGCTACGAGCAGTACTTC
CDR3 protein: CASAGTLGGYEQYF

J gene: TRBJ2-7
clone size: .
D gene: TRBD1
V gene: TRBV5-4
CDR3 DNA: TGTGCCAGCAGCCGGGACAGGGGGCTGTACGAGCAGTACTTC
CDR3 protein: CASSRDRGLYEQYF

J gene: TRBJ2-5
clone size: .
D gene: .
V gene: TRBV7-2
CDR3 DNA: TGTGCCAGCAGCTCGACAGGATTTGGGGAGACCCAGTACTTC
CDR3 protein: CASSSTGFGETQYF

J gene: TRBJ2-7
clone size: .
D gene: TRBD1
V gene: TRBV6-2/TRBV6-3
CDR3 DNA: TGTGCCAGCAGCCATAGAGCCGGGACAGTGGGGGCCTACGAGCAGTACTTC
CDR3 protein: CASSHRAGTVGAYEQYF

J gene: TRBJ1-3
clone size: .
D gene: .
V gene: TRBV4-1
CDR3 DNA: TGCGCCAGCAGCCAACCCTCTGGAAACACCATATATTTT
CDR3 protein: CASSQPSGNTIYF

J gene: TRBJ1-2
clone size: .
D gene: .
V gene: TRBV9
CDR3 DNA: TGTGCCAGCAGCACAAACAGGGTCCCATTTAACTATGGCTACACCTTC
CDR3 protein: CASSTNRVPFNYGYTF

J gene: TRBJ1-3
clone size: .
D gene: .
V gene: TRBV11-2
CDR3 DNA: TGTGCCAGCAGCTCCGCTCCTGGAAACACCATATATTTT
CDR3 protein: CASSSAPGNTIYF

J gene: TRBJ2-7
clone size: .
D gene: .
V gene: TRBV6-2/TRBV6-3
CDR3 DNA: TGTGCCAGCAGTCAAATTTTTCGCGCGGGGTCCTACGAGCAGTACTTC
CDR3 protein: CASSQIFRAGSYEQYF

J gene: TRBJ2-5
clone size: .
D gene: TRBD1
V gene: TRBV7-9
CDR3 DNA: TGTGCCAGCAAAGAGGGGGCTAATTTAGAGACCCAGTACTTC
CDR3 protein: CASKEGANLETQYF

J gene: TRBJ1-4
clone size: .
D gene: .
V gene: TRBV27
CDR3 DNA: TGTGCCAGCAGTTTAATGGGCGGATTTCTTGAAAAACTGTTTTTT
CDR3 protein: CASSLMGGFLEKLFF

J gene: TRBJ1-3
clone size: .
D gene: .
V gene: TRBV7-6
CDR3 DNA: TGTGCCAGCAGCGCCGTTTCTTCTCGTGGAGGGGGGAACACCATATATTTT
CDR3 protein: CASSAVSSRGGGNTIYF

J gene: TRBJ2-1
clone size: .
D gene: .
V gene: TRBV19
CDR3 DNA: TGTGCCAGTAGTTTGCGGGGTAGCAATGAGCAGTTCTTC
CDR3 protein: CASSLRGSNEQFF